Below, 22 T cell receptor beta chains from the same sample are listed, as sequenced in a study of blood T cell repertoires in COVID-19. The method was immunoSEQ multiplex PCR; TCRdb's version includes in-frame clones alone and lacks a portion of them. The table has some 250,000 clones, approximately 85% seen once. Source material: PBMCs or T cells enriched from blood (not recorded which). The receptors were gathered from a woman between 50 and 59 years old who had recovered from COVID-19.

This clone was counted a few times. The V and J genes are TRBV18 and TRBJ1-1; possibly TRBD1 for D (5 bases). Germline lookup yields CDR1 KGHSH and CDR2 LQKENI. V was clipped by 2 bases and J by 1 base, with 8 bases between them. This CDR3 spans 14 amino acids. CDR3 in amino acids: CASSPAGRNTEAFF. CDR3 nucleotides: TGTGCCAGCTCACCAGCAGGGCGGAACACTGAAGCTTTCTTT.

This chain links TRBV21-1 with TRBJ2-2; the table's D call of TRBD2 was not tested on the DNA. TRBV21-1 is an annotated pseudogene. This CDR3 spans 17 amino acids. In nucleotides, the CDR3 is TGTGCCAGCAGCAAAGCTGGAGGGCGGGAGGTCACCGGGGAGCTGTTTTTT. Translating gives CASSKAGGREVTGELFF.

J is TRBJ1-1 and V is TRBV19, with D possibly matching TRBD1 (5 bases). Trimming removed 5 bases at V and 6 bases at J, with 19 bases between. Per the germline V gene, CDR1 is LNHDA and CDR2 is SQIVND (reference sequence). CDR3 length: 15 amino acids. In DNA form, the CDR3 reads TGTGCCAGTAGTGAGGGGCGGGGCGTCCGATCTGAAGCTTTCTTT. It yields the protein CASSEGRGVRSEAFF.

The chain joins TRBV5-6 to TRBJ2-1; 10 nucleotides align to TRBD2. The V gene end was trimmed by 3 bases and the J gene end by 3 bases; junction bases not matched to a gene: 3. The CDR3 has 15 residues. Germline V gene sequence: CDR1 SGHDT, CDR2 YYEEEE. The DNA of the CDR3 is TGTGCCAGCAGCTCTTCTAGCGGGAGCTACAATGAGCAGTTCTTC. Amino acid sequence: CASSSSSGSYNEQFF.

The chain employs TRBV5-1 and TRBJ2-3; 8 bases fit TRBD2. V shed 1 base, J shed 4 bases, and the junction held 8 bases outside the gene matches. This CDR3 region has 16 residues. From germline, CDR1 is SGHRS and CDR2 YFSETQ. For the CDR3, the DNA is TGCGCCAGCAGCTTGTTGATCCAAGCGGGAGCAGATACGCAGTATTTT. Encoded protein: CASSLLIQAGADTQYF. The complete variable domain, with remaining parts taken from reference TRBV5-1 and TRBJ2-3, reads KAGVTQTPRYLIKTRGQQVTLSCSPISGHRSVSWYQQTPGQGLQFLFEYFSETQRNKGNFPGRFSGRQFSNSRSEMNVSTLELGDSALYLCASSLLIQAGADTQYFGPGTRLTVL.

The gene calls are TRBV7-9 and TRBJ2-3; 7 bases fit TRBD1. V was pared by 4 bases and J by 5 bases, with 9 bases of the junction left unmatched. The germline V gene encodes CDR1 SEHNR and CDR2 FQNEAQ (reference sequence). This CDR3 contains 15 residues. As DNA, the CDR3 is TGTGCCAGCAGCTCGACAGGGAAAATACTAGATACGCAGTATTTT. This codes for CASSSTGKILDTQYF.

This clone was seen once. The V gene is TRBV5-1, the J gene TRBJ1-1; 9 bases match TRBD1. Germline lookup yields CDR1 SGHRS and CDR2 YFSETQ. The CDR3 spans 16 residues. V shed 4 bases, J shed 4 bases, and the junction held 11 bases outside the gene matches. CDR3 DNA: TGCGCCAGCAGCCCTGGCCTGACAGGGGGTATCACTGAAGCTTTCTTT. This gives the protein CASSPGLTGGITEAFF.

The CDR3 sequence: CASSVRPTGANTEAFF. The DNA for the CDR3 is TGTGCCAGCAGCGTAAGACCGACAGGCGCGAACACTGAAGCTTTCTTT. This rearrangement joins TRBV9 to TRBJ1-1; D is possibly TRBD1 (6 bases). CDR3 length equals 16 residues. CDR1 is SGDLS, CDR2 YYNGEE, per germline. Trimming removed 1 base at V and 1 base at J, with 14 bases between.

The rearrangement joins TRBV3-1 (or the pseudogene TRBV3-2) to TRBJ1-1; TRBD1 is a possible D gene (6 bases). Trimming left V 5 bases short and J 1 base short, with 11 bases between. Germline loops: CDR1 LGHDT, CDR2 YNNKEL (reference sequence). There are 14 residues in the CDR3. In DNA form, the CDR3 reads TGTGCCAGCAGCTTTACAGGGAGGAACACTGAAGCTTTCTTT. Its protein product is CASSFTGRNTEAFF.

The chain links TRBV3-1 (or the pseudogene TRBV3-2) to TRBJ1-2; D is ambiguous. The germline V gene encodes CDR1 LGHDT and CDR2 YNNKEL (reference sequence). The length of the CDR3 is 14 residues. The V and J ends lost 4 bases and 0 bases respectively, with 9 bases between them. CDR3 sequence: CASSRGNTNYGYTF. The CDR3 DNA is TGTGCCAGCAGCCGCGGGAACACTAACTATGGCTACACCTTC.

V is TRBV18 and J is TRBJ2-7, with 8 positions matching TRBD2. J was trimmed by 4 bases and V by 4 bases; bases with no gene match: 12. This CDR3 has 16 residues. Germline CDR1 and CDR2: KGHSH and LQKENI. The CDR3 loop reads CASSLLTTSASYEQYF. The CDR3 DNA is TGTGCCAGCTCACTCCTCACGACTAGCGCTTCGTACGAGCAGTACTTC.

The chain links TRBV28 to TRBJ1-2; the D gene is possibly TRBD1 (6 bases). Germline values: CDR1 MDHEN, CDR2 SYDVKM. Trimming removed 2 bases from V and 2 bases from J, with 12 bases in between. The CDR3 runs 15 residues. The CDR3 DNA sequence: TGTGCCAGCAGTTTAGTAGTCGGACAGAACTATGGCTACACCTTC. Translation gives CASSLVVGQNYGYTF.

The chain uses TRBV27 and TRBJ1-2; possibly TRBD1 for D (6 bases). The CDR3 spans 15 residues. CDR1 and CDR2 from the germline V gene are MNHEY and SMNVEV (reference sequence). Trimming removed 6 bases from V and 4 bases from J, with 18 bases in between. CDR3 DNA: TGTGCCAGCAGAGCCCAGGGGTCCGGCGGCTATGGCTACACCTTC. Translated, it gives CASRAQGSGGYGYTF.

The rearrangement uses TRBV6-5 and TRBJ2-7; a possible D gene is TRBD1 (6 bases). Per germline, CDR1 MNHEY and CDR2 SVGAGI. V was clipped by 6 bases and J by 1 base, with 10 bases between them. The CDR3 totals 13 residues. In DNA form, the CDR3 reads TGTGCCAGCAGATACGACAGGTCCTACGAGCAGTACTTC. Translating gives CASRYDRSYEQYF.

A single count supports this clone. J is TRBJ2-3 and V is TRBV2; 8 bases fit TRBD1. Germline lookup yields CDR1 SNHLY and CDR2 FYNNEI. With 4 bases clipped from V and 2 bases from J, the junction kept 5 bases outside the gene matches. CDR3 length equals 15 residues. Written as DNA, the CDR3 is TGTGCCAGCAGTGGGACAGGGAACCCCACAGATACGCAGTATTTT. Encoded protein: CASSGTGNPTDTQYF.

The rearrangement uses TRBV6-1 and TRBJ1-2, with 8 bases lining up with TRBD1. The CDR3 extends over 16 amino acids. After removal of 0 bases from V and 5 bases from J, the junction contained 8 bases not matched to a gene. Germline values: CDR1 MNHNS, CDR2 SASEGT. CDR3 sequence: CASSEAGGQGVYGYTF. The CDR3, as DNA: TGTGCCAGCAGTGAAGCGGGTGGACAGGGAGTATATGGCTACACCTTC.

The rearrangement uses TRBV19 and TRBJ2-2, with D perhaps matching TRBD2 (6 bases). The CDR3 totals 19 residues. Germline V CDR1 and CDR2: LNHDA, SQIVND (reference sequence). The V end lost 8 bases, the J end lost 2 bases, and 27 bases lay between the germline ends. This chain's CDR3 is CASPMTRVTNRANTGELFF. The CDR3 DNA reads as TGTGCCAGTCCGATGACTAGAGTCACTAATAGAGCTAACACCGGGGAGCTGTTTTTT.

The V and J genes are TRBV5-4 and TRBJ1-1; 7 nucleotides align to TRBD1. The length of the CDR3 is 14 residues. Per germline, CDR1 SGHNT and CDR2 YYREEE (reference sequence). V was clipped by 3 bases and J by 4 bases; unmatched bases: 6. For the CDR3, the DNA is TGTGCCAGCAGCTCGACAGGGCTAGGCACTGAAGCTTTCTTT. It specifies CASSSTGLGTEAFF.

J is TRBJ1-3 and V is TRBV10-1; maybe TRBD1 (5 bases). V was shortened by 11 bases and J by 5 bases, with 16 bases between the two germline ends. CDR3 length: 13 residues. Germline V gene data show CDR1 as WNHNN and CDR2 as SYGVQD (reference sequence). CDR3 in DNA: TGCGCCGGACTAAAGGGACTGCGAAACACCATATATTTT. The encoded protein is CAGLKGLRNTIYF.

The CDR3 bases are TGTGCCAGCAACATCAGGGGATCCATCGGAGAGACCCAGTACTTC. It yields the protein CASNIRGSIGETQYF. The chain couples TRBV7-9 to TRBJ2-5, with D possibly TRBD1 on 6 matching bases. CDR1 and CDR2 from the germline V gene are SEHNR and FQNEAQ (reference sequence). The CDR3 is 15 amino acids. V was pared by 7 bases and J by 4 bases, with 19 bases between. Looking up the rest from reference TRBV7-9 and TRBJ2-5 gives the full variable domain: DTGVSQNPRHKITKRGQNVTFRCDPISEHNRLYWYRQTLGQGPEFLTYFQNEAQLEKSRLLSDRFSAERPKGSFSTLEIQRTEQGDSAMYLCASNIRGSIGETQYFGPGTRLLVL.

The V gene is TRBV27, the J gene TRBJ1-2; TRBD1 matches at 11 bases. With V trimmed by 2 bases and J by 7 bases, 3 bases remained unmatched. The CDR3 contains 14 residues. Looked up from germline, CDR1 is MNHEY and CDR2 is SMNVEV (reference sequence). DNA for the CDR3: TGTGCCAGCAGTTTAGCCGGGACAGGGGGTGGCTACACCTTC. Protein sequence: CASSLAGTGGGYTF.

The rearrangement joins TRBV2 to TRBJ2-7, with 7 positions matching TRBD2. The ends lost 8 bases at V and 2 bases at J; junction bases unmatched: 9. The CDR3 has 14 amino acids. Germline values: CDR1 SNHLY, CDR2 FYNNEI. CDR3 DNA sequence: TGTGCCAGCGGGGGGGTGCCTAGCCCCTACGAGCAGTACTTC. This translates into CASGGVPSPYEQYF.